This TCR beta chain was sequenced for a study of PD-1 blockade in classical Hodgkin lymphoma. Across the study: Every 2 weeks, patients got 3 mg/kg intravenous nivolumab.

The assay was immunoSEQ multiplex PCR, and TCRdb's table has in-frame clones only and misses some. This sample carries tens of thousands of clones, about three quarters of them seen once, and the ten largest clones take around a third. Time point indicated: cycle 4 day 1 (C4D1), after 6 weeks of nivolumab. Relapse was seen in all patients after autologous stem cell transplantation, and brentuximab vedotin exposure was variable. Findings of the study overall: Still unresolved is the cause of the repertoire differences, which may be disease activity or prior therapy. There was a significant rise in CD4+ TCR diversity by C4D1, with no such rise for CD8+.

Turning to this clone: Its antigen is unidentified.

This CDR3 is built from 20 residues. The receptor was isolated from a human donor with classical Hodgkin lymphoma. This specimen was peripheral blood mononuclear cells (PBMCs), taken before the fourth cycle of nivolumab. The chain uses TRBV12-2 and TRBJ1-5; the table's D call, TRBD1, was not checked against the DNA. TRBV12-2 is designated a pseudogene. This CDR3 is CASRIRLMGQGKYSNQPQHF. The CDR3 DNA reads TGTGCAAGTCGCATCCGACTGATGGGACAGGGGAAATATAGCAATCAGCCCCAGCATTTT.